This T cell receptor (beta chain) was obtained from a study of T cell responses to AZD1222 COVID-19 vaccine. Findings and limits, study-wide: Spike-specific TCR depth and breadth grew after two AZD1222 doses. Females outnumbered males among donors, who were mostly white British; clonal diversity was possibly underestimated. Regions 160-218 and 743-854 held dominance among vaccine-associated CD4 TCRs, which spanned spike. The reported proportion of spike-specific TCRs targeting unmutated variant regions was nearly half.

A word on this clone: The target antigen is unknown.

V was pared by 6 bases and J by 8 bases, with 5 bases of the junction left unmatched. The CDR3 length is 12 residues. Germline CDR1 is LNHDA and CDR2 is SQIVND (reference sequence). The protocol was immunoSEQ multiplex PCR, while the TCRdb copy is restricted to in-frame clones and leaves out a portion. The data show about 170,000 clones, approximately 88% seen once. Sequencing used peripheral blood, obtained 28 days after the second AZD1222 dose. The J gene is TRBJ1-2, the V gene TRBV19, with 8 positions matching TRBD1. This TCR came from an adult who received the AZD1222 COVID-19 vaccine. CDR3: CASSQGALGYTF. For the CDR3, the DNA is TGTGCCAGTAGCCAGGGGGCCCTAGGCTACACCTTC.